Detailed here is one T cell receptor beta chain. Some clones are missing from TCRdb's copy, which holds only in-frame ones; the method was immunoSEQ multiplex PCR. The sample yields approximately 50,000 clones, 65% to 85% seen once. The sample comes from a study of OX40 agonist ivuxolimab in advanced cancers. As for the study in general: From roughly 23 to 90 years was the age range, with a mean of around 60 years, and about 83% were male.

V dropped 0 bases and J dropped 6 bases, with 6 bases sitting between them. Germline assignment: CDR1 SGHVS and CDR2 FQNEAQ. There are 13 residues in the CDR3. The chain has TRBV7-8 and TRBJ1-5; D gene uncertain. The specimen comprised CD4+ or CD8+ T cells sorted from blood, sampled in a trial of the OX40 agonist ivuxolimab. The source of this sequence is an adult with an advanced solid tumor such as melanoma, head and neck, liver or kidney cancer. The CDR3 bases are TGTGCCAGCAGCTTAGCGCGTATTCAGCCCCAGCATTTT. Protein: CASSLARIQPQHF.